Presented here are 23 T cell receptor beta chains from one specimen sequenced in a study of graft-versus-host responses after intestinal transplantation. The protocol was immunoSEQ multiplex PCR, while the TCRdb copy is restricted to in-frame clones and leaves out a portion. The sample lists approximately 97,000 clones, roughly 90% occurring once. Their antigens remain unidentified. The starting material was unstimulated CD8+ T cells sorted from spleen or lymph node cells, obtained before transplant. The receptors shown here come from a human donor who was the organ donor for an intestinal transplant.

This clone was seen a single time. The V and J genes are TRBV7-6 and TRBJ1-1; D is uncertain. The CDR3 extends over 15 amino acids. V lost 2 bases and J 1 base, leaving 11 bases between the germline ends. The germline CDR1 and CDR2 sequences are SGHVS and FNYEAQ. The CDR3 DNA sequence: TGTGCCAGCAGCTTAATCGAGGGATCGAACACTGAAGCTTTCTTT. Translating gives CASSLIEGSNTEAFF. The variable domain in full, completed from reference TRBV7-6 and TRBJ1-1, reads GAGVSQSPRYKVTKRGQDVALRCDPISGHVSLYWYRQALGQGPEFLTYFNYEAQQDKSGLPNDRFSAERPEGSISTLTIQRTEQRDSAMYRCASSLIEGSNTEAFFGQGTRLTVV.

The chain employs TRBV6-1 and TRBJ1-1, with D possibly being TRBD1 (6 bases). Germline V gene data show CDR1 as MNHNS and CDR2 as SASEGT. Trimming took off 4 bases at V and 3 bases at J, with 18 bases between the two ends. The length of the CDR3 is 16 residues. The CDR3 bases are TGTGCCAGCAGTGCAAGATACAGGGTACGGTACACTGAAGCTTTCTTT. This codes for CASSARYRVRYTEAFF.

The count of this clone is one. The chain employs TRBV6-1 and TRBJ2-1; the match to TRBD1 covers 9 bases. J gave up 4 bases and V 8 bases, and 9 bases lay outside the gene matches. The CDR3 is made up of 15 amino acids. Germline CDR1 reads MNHNS; CDR2 reads SASEGT. The CDR3 loop is CASLDRGGGYNEQFF. The CDR3 DNA reads TGTGCCAGCCTTGACAGGGGGGGAGGGTACAATGAGCAGTTCTTC.

V and J are TRBV9 and TRBJ2-2, with D maybe TRBD2 (6 bases). Germline values: CDR1 SGDLS, CDR2 YYNGEE. The CDR3 sequence is 15 residues long. V lost 1 base to trimming and J lost 6 bases, with 13 bases between them. This chain's CDR3 is CASSVRRGSSGELFF. The CDR3 coding sequence is TGTGCCAGCAGCGTAAGGAGGGGATCGTCCGGGGAGCTGTTTTTT.

The CDR3 nucleotides are TGTGCCAGCAGCACGGACAGGGAGTACACTGAAGCTTTCTTT. Protein sequence: CASSTDREYTEAFF. This rearrangement joins TRBV7-9 to TRBJ1-1; 8 bases agree with TRBD1. The CDR3 is 14 residues long. With V trimmed by 5 bases and J by 3 bases, 5 bases remained unmatched. Germline CDR1 reads SEHNR; CDR2 reads FQNEAQ (reference sequence). The complete variable domain, with remaining parts taken from reference TRBV7-9 and TRBJ1-1, reads DTGVSQNPRHKITKRGQNVTFRCDPISEHNRLYWYRQTLGQGPEFLTYFQNEAQLEKSRLLSDRFSAERPKGSFSTLEIQRTEQGDSAMYLCASSTDREYTEAFFGQGTRLTVV.

V gene TRBV5-6 combines with J gene TRBJ2-2; D call uncertain. Trimming took off 2 bases at V and 1 base at J, with 6 bases between the two ends. Germline-derived CDR1 and CDR2 are SGHDT and YYEEEE. The CDR3 is 14 amino acids. The CDR3 DNA reads TGTGCCAGCAGCTTACTCCAGAACACCGGGGAGCTGTTTTTT. As protein: CASSLLQNTGELFF.

V gene TRBV11-2 combines with J gene TRBJ2-1; D perhaps matches TRBD2 (5 bases). Germline V gives CDR1 SGHAT, CDR2 FQNNGV. Trimming shortened V by 1 base and J by 5 bases, and 18 bases separated the two germline ends. This CDR3 is 17 amino acids long. The CDR3 nucleotides are TGTGCCAGCAGCTTAGGCCCCCGAGGGCTTCAGGACAATGAGCAGTTCTTC. Encoded protein: CASSLGPRGLQDNEQFF.

The genes are TRBV5-6 and TRBJ2-1; a weak D match, TRBD2 (5 bases). Germline loops: CDR1 SGHDT, CDR2 YYEEEE. CDR3 length equals 11 residues. V dropped 3 bases and J dropped 12 bases, with 10 bases sitting between them. The CDR3 DNA sequence: TGTGCCAGCAGCTCCCCGGGAATGCAGTTCTTC. Protein product: CASSSPGMQFF.

The rearrangement joins TRBV7-2 to TRBJ2-1; TRBD2 matches at 7 bases. Germline V gene lookup returns CDR1 SGHTA and CDR2 FQGNSA. This CDR3 is built from 15 residues. J was trimmed by 7 bases and V by 4 bases; bases with no gene match: 10. The DNA of the CDR3 is TGTGCCAGCAGCTGGGGTAGCGGGTGGGTTAATGAGCAGTTCTTC. This sequence encodes CASSWGSGWVNEQFF.

V gene TRBV4-2 combines with J gene TRBJ1-4; D remains ambiguous. Between the trimmed V and J ends, which lost 1 base and 2 bases, there was a span of 14 bases. Germline V gene sequence: CDR1 LGHNA, CDR2 YNFKEQ. The CDR3 totals 17 residues. The chain's CDR3 is CASSQGHGFLTNEKLFF. DNA for the CDR3: TGTGCCAGCAGCCAAGGTCACGGTTTTCTCACTAATGAAAAACTGTTTTTT.

This chain joins TRBV4-1 and TRBJ2-1; TRBD1 agrees at 7 bases. This CDR3 is 14 amino acids long. In germline, CDR1 is MGHRA, CDR2 YSYEKL. The trim removed 3 bases at V and 8 bases at J, leaving 7 bases unmatched. CDR3 in amino acids: CASSQGLTGYEQFF. CDR3 nucleotides: TGCGCCAGCAGCCAGGGTCTGACAGGGTATGAGCAGTTCTTC.

This clone was counted only a few times. The genes are TRBV5-6 and TRBJ1-1; 12 bases align to TRBD1. Germline-derived CDR1 and CDR2 are SGHDT and YYEEEE. V trimming: 4 bases; J trimming: 11 bases; junction bases outside the gene matches: 12. This CDR3 region has 15 residues. In DNA, the CDR3 is TGTGCCAGCAGCCTTTCACCGGGACAGGGGGCAGAGGCTTTCTTT. Its protein product is CASSLSPGQGAEAFF.

The chain recombines TRBV4-1 with TRBJ1-2, with D uncertain. V lost 3 bases and J lost 8, with 7 bases in between. Germline lookup yields CDR1 MGHRA and CDR2 YSYEKL. The CDR3 consists of 11 residues. DNA of the CDR3: TGCGCCAGCAGCCAGGGCTGGGGCTACACCTTC. Protein sequence: CASSQGWGYTF.

The rearrangement uses TRBV5-6 and TRBJ2-3; 9 bases map to TRBD2. The CDR3 totals 16 residues. Germline CDR1 SGHDT, CDR2 YYEEEE. The ends lost 4 bases at V and 0 bases at J; junction bases unmatched: 6. The CDR3 here is CASSLRTSASTDTQYF. The CDR3 DNA follows: TGTGCCAGCAGCCTCAGGACTAGCGCAAGCACAGATACGCAGTATTTT.

This clone has just one count. The rearrangement links TRBV7-9 to TRBJ2-4; D is unresolved. Trimming took off 0 bases at V and 2 bases at J, with 14 bases between the two ends. The germline gives CDR1 SEHNR, CDR2 FQNEAQ (reference sequence). This CDR3 contains 17 residues. For the CDR3, the DNA is TGTGCCAGCAGCTTAGCGCACCCACAGTCCACCAAAAACATTCAGTACTTC. It specifies CASSLAHPQSTKNIQYF.

The chain links TRBV19 to TRBJ2-3, with D perhaps matching TRBD2 (5 bases). CDR3 size: 13 residues. Germline V lookup: CDR1 LNHDA, CDR2 SQIVND (reference sequence). V dropped 6 bases and J dropped 7 bases, with 14 bases sitting between them. CDR3 coding DNA: TGTGCCAGTAGGCGCTCGGACTCGAATACGCAGTATTTT. It encodes CASRRSDSNTQYF.

The rearrangement uses TRBV9 and TRBJ2-1, with 7 positions matching TRBD2. The length of the CDR3 is 15 residues. Germline V gives CDR1 SGDLS, CDR2 YYNGEE. With V trimmed by 2 bases and J by 9 bases, 11 bases remained unmatched. The CDR3 reads CASSVSGGLSGEQFF. DNA of the CDR3: TGTGCCAGCAGCGTTTCGGGAGGCCTTTCGGGTGAGCAGTTCTTC.

This sequence joins TRBV4-1 and TRBJ1-2; D is unresolved. The germline gives CDR1 MGHRA, CDR2 YSYEKL. CDR3 length equals 15 residues. Deletions cut 0 bases from V and 1 base from J, with 9 bases between. Here the CDR3 DNA reads TGCGCCAGCAGCCAAGAACGTTGGCTTAACTATGGCTACACCTTC. This gives the protein CASSQERWLNYGYTF.

The chain carries TRBV5-1 and TRBJ1-2, with 10 nucleotides matching TRBD1. This CDR3 has 14 residues. The germline V gene encodes CDR1 SGHRS and CDR2 YFSETQ. Trimming took 4 bases from V and 6 from J; bases not matched to a gene: 6. Here the CDR3 DNA reads TGCGCCAGCAGCCTAACCGGGACAGGGGATGGCTACACCTTC. Amino acid sequence: CASSLTGTGDGYTF.

The chain has TRBV2 and TRBJ2-7; 8 bases align to TRBD2. The CDR3 has 15 amino acids. CDR1 and CDR2 from the germline V gene are SNHLY and FYNNEI. The J segment lost 2 bases and the V segment lost 4 bases, leaving 7 bases of the junction unmatched. Here the CDR3 DNA reads TGTGCCAGCAGTGTACTCTCTAGCGGGCCCTACGAGCAGTACTTC. Encoded protein: CASSVLSSGPYEQYF.

The table lists this clone with a few counts. The V and J genes are TRBV5-6 and TRBJ1-1; D call uncertain. The CDR3 contains 14 residues. Trimming cost V 2 bases and J 5 bases, with 13 bases left between them. CDR1 and CDR2 from the germline V gene are SGHDT and YYEEEE. The CDR3 is CASSFGTPGTEAFF. The CDR3 DNA is TGTGCCAGCAGCTTTGGAACGCCGGGGACTGAAGCTTTCTTT.

The chain couples TRBV28 to TRBJ2-7, with D maybe TRBD1 (6 bases). This CDR3 spans 16 amino acids. V lost 8 bases to trimming and J lost 0 bases, with 20 bases between them. Germline V gives CDR1 MDHEN, CDR2 SYDVKM. The CDR3 DNA is TGTGCCAGCTCCACCTCCGAGACAGGAAGCTCCTACGAGCAGTACTTC. It specifies CASSTSETGSSYEQYF. The variable domain in full, completed from reference TRBV28 and TRBJ2-7, reads DVKVTQSSRYLVKRTGEKVFLECVQDMDHENMFWYRQDPGLGLRLIYFSYDVKMKEKGDIPEGYSVSREKKERFSLILESASTNQTSMYLCASSTSETGSSYEQYFGPGTRLTVT.

J is TRBJ1-2 and V is TRBV29-1; D is unclear. This CDR3 region has 14 residues. Trimming removed 7 bases from V and 0 bases from J, with 15 bases in between. The germline gives CDR1 SQVTM, CDR2 ANQGSEA. The CDR3 sequence: CSALHSRANYGYTF. The CDR3 nucleotides read TGCAGCGCACTACATAGCCGAGCTAACTATGGCTACACCTTC.